These T cell receptor beta chains were read from a single sample in a study of cytomegalovirus exposure and HLA in healthy donors. The protocol was immunoSEQ multiplex PCR, while the TCRdb copy is restricted to in-frame clones and leaves out a portion. The table shows roughly 110,000 clones, with more than 60% occurring only once. What was sequenced was PBMCs. The receptor set was obtained from a man between 60 and 70 years old in good health and CMV-seronegative. Each CDR3 is given with its conserved first and last residue. Each record gives: D gene, J gene, clone size, V gene, CDR3 DNA, CDR3 protein. A D gene is named only where the DNA matches it firmly. Not all rows give a size; the values are once, few, many and, for expanded clones, a class.

TRBD1 TRBJ1-4 NA TRBV9 TGTGCCAGCGGAGACGGGGGACAGGGAAGAAAACTGTTTTTT CASGDGGQGRKLFF
TRBD1 TRBJ1-1 NA TRBV4-1 TGCGCCAGCAGCCAAAAAACAGGGGAAACTGAAGCTTTCTTT CASSQKTGETEAFF
TRBD1 TRBJ1-2 NA TRBV29-1 TGCAGCGTTGTCCGGGACCCAGGGGGAGGCTATGGCTACACCTTC CSVVRDPGGGYGYTF
TRBD1 TRBJ1-2 NA TRBV10-3 TGTGCCATCAGTGAGGGACAGGGAAATGGCTACACCTTC CAISEGQGNGYTF
NA TRBJ1-1 NA TRBV7-2 TGTGCCAGCAGCTTAGGGGCCAGGTTGAACACTGAAGCTTTCTTT CASSLGARLNTEAFF
NA TRBJ1-1 NA TRBV5-4 TGTGCCAGCAGCTTTCAGAAGAACACTGAAGCTTTCTTT CASSFQKNTEAFF
TRBD1 TRBJ1-1 NA TRBV18 TGTGCCAGCTCACCACAGGGACAGGGATATATTCAAGCTTTCTTT CASSPQGQGYIQAFF
NA TRBJ2-5 once TRBV2 TGTGCCAGCACGAATACGGGTGGAGAGACCCAGTACTTC CASTNTGGETQYF
NA TRBJ2-7 once TRBV6-1 TGTGCCAGCAGTGAAGAATTCGGCGGCGGCGACGAGCAGTACTTC CASSEEFGGGDEQYF
NA TRBJ2-5 few TRBV7-2 TGTGCCAGCAGCTTAGGAACGACTGCCCAAGAGACCCAGTACTTC CASSLGTTAQETQYF
NA TRBJ2-7 NA TRBV2 TGTGCCAGCAGTACACTATTCGACGAGCAGTACTTC CASSTLFDEQYF
TRBD1 TRBJ2-1 NA TRBV28 TGTGCCAGCAGTTTACCGACAGGGGGGTACAATGAGCAGTTCTTC CASSLPTGGYNEQFF
NA TRBJ1-5 NA TRBV7-8 TGTGCCAGGCGGGGGGAGCCCCAGCATTTT CARRGEPQHF
NA TRBJ1-6 NA TRBV4-2 TGTGCCAGCAGCCAAGAATGGGCAGAGCTCTCACCCCTCCACTTT CASSQEWAELSPLHF
TRBD1 TRBJ2-3 NA TRBV5-1 TGCGCCAGCAGCAGAGACAGGGGACTTAGCACAGATACGCAGTATTTT CASSRDRGLSTDTQYF
NA TRBJ1-2 NA TRBV30 TGTGCCTGGGGGCTTTGGGGGGGAGGGGATGGCTACACCTTC CAWGLWGGGDGYTF
NA TRBJ1-3 NA TRBV4-2 TGTGCCAGCAGCCAAGATCCGGGTCGGAGGGTTTTGAGGGGAAACACCATATATTTT CASSQDPGRRVLRGNTIYF
NA TRBJ2-1 NA TRBV4-1 TGCGCCAGCAGCCAAGATCTGGCAGGGAAAGAGCAGTTCTTC CASSQDLAGKEQFF
TRBD1 TRBJ2-1 NA TRBV29-1 TGCAGCGTTGACGGGACAGTTTACAATGAGCAGTTCTTC CSVDGTVYNEQFF
NA TRBJ2-5 NA TRBV21-1 TGTGCCAGCAGCAACGTCGAGCGGGTCACAGGGGCCATCAGAGAGACCCAGTACTTC CASSNVERVTGAIRETQYF
NA TRBJ1-1 NA TRBV7-9 TGTGCCAGCAGCCTCCGACAGGACAACACTGAAGCTTTCTTT CASSLRQDNTEAFF
TRBD1 TRBJ1-2 NA TRBV6-5 TGTGCCAGCAGCTACACACGACAGGGACGGTCCTATGGCTACACCTTC CASSYTRQGRSYGYTF
NA TRBJ1-1 few TRBV6-6 TGTGCCAGCAGTTACCCCAACAGGGTTGGTTTAACTGAAGCTTTCTTT CASSYPNRVGLTEAFF
NA TRBJ1-4 NA TRBV30 TGTGCCTGGAGCGGGGGGCTGGGTGAAAAACTGTTTTTT CAWSGGLGEKLFF
TRBD1 TRBJ2-7 NA TRBV29-1 TGCAGCGTTTCCCCCCGGGACAGCTCCTACGAGCAGTACTTC CSVSPRDSSYEQYF
TRBD1 TRBJ2-5 once TRBV7-9 TGTGCCAGCACCCGAGACAGGGGGCGAGAGACCCAGTACTTC CASTRDRGRETQYF
TRBD2 TRBJ2-3 NA TRBV2 TGTGCCAGCAGTCCCGGGACTAGCATAGATACGCAGTATTTT CASSPGTSIDTQYF
TRBD1 TRBJ1-4 NA TRBV2 TGTGCCAGCAGTGGTGGGACAGGGGGAGAAAAACTGTTTTTT CASSGGTGGEKLFF
TRBD1 TRBJ1-2 NA TRBV14 TGTGCCAGCAGCTTAACAGGGGAGGGCTACACCTTC CASSLTGEGYTF
NA TRBJ2-3 NA TRBV29-1 TGCAGCGCCTCAGGGGCTGGCACAGATACGCAGTATTTT CSASGAGTDTQYF
NA TRBJ1-2 NA TRBV2 TGTGCCAGCAAGGCCGGGACACCCCATGGCTACACCTTC CASKAGTPHGYTF
NA TRBJ1-2 NA TRBV4-3 TGCGCCAGCAGCCAAGATCGGGGTTTGAGCTATGGCTACACCTTC CASSQDRGLSYGYTF
TRBD1 TRBJ2-2 once TRBV2 TGTGCCAGCAGCGCCTCCGGACAGGGGTGGACCGGGGAGCTGTTTTTT CASSASGQGWTGELFF
NA TRBJ1-2 few TRBV10-3 TGTGCCATCAGTGAGCCAGGTCCTGGCTACACCTTC CAISEPGPGYTF
NA TRBJ2-2 few TRBV2 TGTGCCAGCAGTGGAGAGGTTAGGCGAGGCGGGGAGCTGTTTTTT CASSGEVRRGGELFF
NA TRBJ2-3 NA TRBV7-3 TGTGCCAGCAGCTTACGGAGATCAGATACGCAGTATTTT CASSLRRSDTQYF
TRBD1 TRBJ2-5 NA TRBV15 TGTGCCACCAGCTCAGGACAGGGGGCTCAGGAGACCCAGTACTTC CATSSGQGAQETQYF
NA TRBJ2-2 NA TRBV5-1 TGCGCCAGCAGCCCAAACACCGGGGAGCTGTTTTTT CASSPNTGELFF
NA TRBJ1-4 NA TRBV5-1 TGCGCCAGCACCCCGGGGGGGGATAATGAAAAACTGTTTTTT CASTPGGDNEKLFF
TRBD2 TRBJ2-5 NA TRBV11-2 TGTGCCAGCAGCCAAGGGGGGACTAGCGGAGAGACCCAGTACTTC CASSQGGTSGETQYF
NA TRBJ2-3 NA TRBV27 TGTGCCAGCAGTTCCCCACGGCCGGGGAGGCATGGCACAGATACGCAGTATTTT CASSSPRPGRHGTDTQYF
NA TRBJ1-2 NA TRBV5-4 TGTGCCAGCAGCTTGGCCGGGGGGGCGGGGATGTTTGGCTACACCTTC CASSLAGGAGMFGYTF
NA TRBJ1-6 NA TRBV7-2 TGTGCCAGCAGCTTAGTCGTACCCGGTCGATCACCCCTCCACTTT CASSLVVPGRSPLHF
TRBD1 TRBJ2-4 NA TRBV11-2 TGTGCCAGCAGTTGGGACAGTGAAAACATTCAGTACTTC CASSWDSENIQYF
NA TRBJ2-7 NA TRBV6-6 TGTGCCAGCAGTAACACGTTCCGCTACGAGCAGTACTTC CASSNTFRYEQYF
TRBD1 TRBJ2-2 NA TRBV28 TGTGCCACCACGACAGGGGCCCCCGGGGAGCTGTTTTTT CATTTGAPGELFF
NA TRBJ1-1 once TRBV11-3 TGTGCCAGCAGCTTAGGCGGGGGAGGCACTGAAGCTTTCTTT CASSLGGGGTEAFF
NA TRBJ1-6 NA TRBV7-2 TGTGCCAGCAGCTTAAGGCAAGGGGGCTCCTATAATTCACCCCTCCACTTT CASSLRQGGSYNSPLHF
NA TRBJ1-1 NA TRBV2 TGTGCCAGCAGTCAGGGATGGGGAACTGAAGATTTCTTT CASSQGWGTEDFF
NA TRBJ2-7 NA TRBV5-1 TGCGCCAGCAGCTCGTCGGATCCGGGGTCCTACGAGCAGTACTTC CASSSSDPGSYEQYF
TRBD2 TRBJ2-2 NA TRBV5-1 TGCGCCAGCAGCGCAGGGACTAGCGGGTCCGGGGTCCTCGGGGAGCTGTTTTTT CASSAGTSGSGVLGELFF
NA TRBJ1-3 NA TRBV19 TGTGCCAGTAGTATTGGAGCCTCCTCCTCTGGAAACACCATATATTTT CASSIGASSSGNTIYF
TRBD2 TRBJ2-7 few TRBV5-4 TGTGCCAGCAGCCCTGGACTAGCGGGGGGTCTACCCTACGAGCAGTACTTC CASSPGLAGGLPYEQYF
TRBD1 TRBJ2-7 NA TRBV7-9 TGTGCCAGCAGTACCAGGGACAGGCAACTCGAGCAGTACTTC CASSTRDRQLEQYF